A selection of T cell receptor beta chains follows, all from one sample in a study of blood T cell repertoires in COVID-19. Data came from immunoSEQ multiplex PCR; TCRdb stores just in-frame clones and leaves some out. This table holds 35,000 to 40,000 clones, approximately 78% found once. The sample was peripheral blood. Receptors were obtained from a man aged 65 to 85 with acute or convalescent COVID-19. The CDR3 runs from the conserved cysteine through the conserved F or W. The D gene is left open where the match is weak. Size is omitted from some rows. Given values are once, few, many or a class for expanded clones.

J,size,D,V,CDR3,DNA
TRBJ2-1,-,TRBD2,TRBV10-3,CATTSTSGSGFEQFF,TGTGCCACTACTTCGACTAGCGGGAGTGGGTTTGAGCAGTTCTTC
TRBJ2-5,-,TRBD2,TRBV6-5,CASSYSGAGPPKTQYF,TGTGCCAGCAGTTACTCGGGAGCGGGGCCCCCCAAGACCCAGTACTTC
TRBJ2-1,-,TRBD2,TRBV5-1,CASSPSTSGGAQGEQFF,TGCGCCAGCAGCCCGAGCACTAGCGGGGGGGCACAAGGCGAGCAGTTCTTC
TRBJ2-3,-,-,TRBV25-1,CASSGNLYRERTDTQYF,TGTGCCAGCAGTGGGAATCTCTACAGGGAGCGGACAGATACGCAGTATTTT
TRBJ1-1,-,-,TRBV5-1,CASSWGRTEAFF,TGCGCCAGCAGCTGGGGCAGGACTGAAGCTTTCTTT
TRBJ2-1,-,TRBD2,TRBV6-5,CASSPGTRNEQFF,TGTGCCAGCAGTCCCGGGACTAGGAATGAGCAGTTCTTC
TRBJ1-2,-,TRBD1,TRBV4-3,CASSQEAGQGYYGYTF,TGCGCCAGCAGCCAAGAGGCGGGACAGGGATACTATGGCTACACCTTC
TRBJ1-1,-,-,TRBV5-6,CASSPLQINTEAFF,TGTGCCAGCAGCCCCCTACAGATAAACACTGAAGCTTTCTTT
TRBJ1-2,-,TRBD1,TRBV7-2,CASTQRAGGEGGYTF,TGTGCCAGCACCCAGAGGGCAGGGGGAGAGGGTGGCTACACCTTC
TRBJ2-7,-,-,TRBV7-2,CASSLDFSAYEQYF,TGTGCCAGCAGCTTAGATTTTAGCGCGTACGAGCAGTACTTC
TRBJ2-3,-,TRBD1,TRBV19,CASSPPGTGTQYF,TGTGCCAGTTCACCCCCCGGGACAGGGACGCAGTATTTT
TRBJ1-2,-,-,TRBV2,CASIGGGGGLANYGYTF,TGTGCCAGCATCGGGGGGGGCGGAGGATTAGCTAACTATGGCTACACCTTC
TRBJ1-3,-,-,TRBV30,CAWSRLGTGGNTIYF,TGTGCCTGGAGTCGGCTCGGGACTGGTGGAAACACCATATATTTT
TRBJ1-2,-,-,TRBV5-4,CASSPYSSAANYGYTF,TGTGCCAGCAGCCCCTACTCCTCTGCGGCTAACTATGGCTACACCTTC
TRBJ1-1,few,TRBD1,TRBV27,CASSRYRGEGNTEAFF,TGTGCCAGCAGTCGATACAGGGGGGAAGGGAACACTGAAGCTTTCTTT
TRBJ1-1,-,-,TRBV6-5,CASSIHKNTEAFF,TGTGCCAGCAGTATCCACAAGAACACTGAAGCTTTCTTT
TRBJ1-2,once,TRBD1,TRBV2,CASSDRRQGAEGYTF,TGTGCCAGCAGTGATCGTCGACAGGGGGCCGAGGGCTACACCTTC
TRBJ1-1,-,TRBD1,TRBV28,CASSLLLKATGGQNTEAFF,TGTGCCAGCAGTTTACTCCTCAAGGCGACAGGGGGCCAGAACACTGAAGCTTTCTTT
TRBJ1-5,-,-,TRBV19,CASMGLNQPQHF,TGTGCCAGTATGGGACTTAATCAGCCCCAGCATTTT
TRBJ2-5,-,TRBD1,TRBV5-5,CASSPGTGAQETQYF,TGTGCCAGCAGCCCCGGGACAGGGGCCCAAGAGACCCAGTACTTC
TRBJ1-1,-,-,TRBV4-3,CASSQESLLQGTEAFF,TGCGCCAGCAGCCAGGAAAGCCTCTTACAGGGAACTGAAGCTTTCTTT
TRBJ2-7,-,TRBD2,TRBV7-2,CASSLALAGAKSYEQYF,TGTGCCAGCAGCTTAGCGCTAGCGGGAGCGAAATCCTACGAGCAGTACTTC
TRBJ2-7,-,TRBD1,TRBV29-1,CSAGTGVTYEQYF,TGCAGCGCCGGGACAGGAGTTACTTACGAGCAGTACTTC